The clone carrying this T cell receptor beta chain is termed medium-sized. The antigen remains unidentified. CD4+ T cells that had been cultured provided DNA sequenced with the Oncomine TCR Beta short-read assay. DNA came from CD4+ T cells after culture. TCRdb itself ran the PCR reads through MiXCR, one entry per CDR3 protein. Of roughly 7,800 distinct CDR3 sequences listed, roughly 32% were seen once; the top ten hold roughly 13%. The treatment was: roughly 11-day PBMC culture with coronavirus spike peptide pools or control peptides (ViraFEST assay). Investigators obtained the unexposed donor's CD4+ T cells before the COVID-19 pandemic (2011-2018). Following a culture period (approximately 9 days), negative selection was used to isolate CD4+ T cells. Unexposed-donor CD4+ T cells were probed with SARS-CoV-2 S/N and four cold-coronavirus spikes, cells permitting. This sample is part of a study of vaccination and CD4 T cells after COVID-19.

Study-level points and caveats: The study examined relatively few convalescent patients and included no early post-infection timepoints.

V lost 1 base and J lost 0; bases outside the gene matches: 2. CDR1 is DFQATT and CDR2 is SNEGSKA in the germline V gene (reference sequence). This CDR3 has 14 residues. The sample consisted of CD4+ T cells from blood, cultured in vitro. This TCR was sampled from a human donor in good health. The chain joins TRBV20-1 to TRBJ1-1, with 7 positions matching TRBD1. The CDR3 is CSARVGQMNTEAFF. The CDR3 bases are TGCAGTGCTAGAGTGGGACAGATGAACACTGAAGCTTTCTTT.